This T cell receptor beta chain was documented in a study of CD8+CD57+ T cells in acquired aplastic anemia (dated by TCRdb to between 2017 and 2018). Regarding the research as a whole: On average, sorted CD4+ and CD8+ cells yielded around 3.5 ug of extracted DNA, with a range of about 0.17 to 27.4 ug. Healthy donor samples averaged approximately 9.8 million reads for CD4+ and fewer than 12 million for CD8+ cells. Broader findings and caveats from the paper: CD8+ Simpson's diversity did not differ significantly between patients and healthy controls (P=0.060). Nearly 30 CD8+ CDR3 sequences were found in both patients and controls but appeared to be highly expressed in patients and within the immunodominant clones of the patients.

For this clonotype: Its antigen is currently not known. No base-level quality is on record; no much larger clone is a single base apart.

TCR repertoires of sorted CD4+ and CD8+ blood T cells from severe aplastic anemia patients and healthy subjects were deep-sequenced in the study. Ficoll-Paque density gradient centrifugation was used to isolate peripheral blood mononuclear cells. Before DNA extraction, CD4+ and CD8+ T cells were sorted with FACS or magnetic beads. Profiling of TCR beta VDJ combinations and CDR3 sequences used genomic DNA as the template. An Illumina HiSeq 2000 was used for TCR repertoire sequencing. In the authors' own workflow: TRBV/TRBJ rearrangement plots, CDR3 size and DJ length profiles, and Simpson's diversity index were used to evaluate the repertoires. The most abundant DNA sequence in the deep sequencing data was taken as the immunodominant clone. CDR3 amino acid sequences were checked for sharing between subjects and were compared against published repertoires and the VDJdb database. TCRdb handled the public reads itself, with Q25 trimming in fastp and clone calling in MiXCR, and kept productive beta chains. CDR3 protein sequences are deduplicated, and each keeps its most common genes and DNA. The V and J calls were determined by TCRdb, not by the authors. In all, the sample holds 150,000 to 200,000 distinct CDR3 sequences, and 60% to 70% of those were seen once. Under 50% of the sample is held by the ten biggest clonotypes.

The CDR3 measures 12 amino acids from cysteine to phenylalanine. The retained sequence is limited to the CDR3, 36 bases, with the frame set at the first base. V trim: 6 bases; J trim: 5 bases; unmatched bases: 7. The germline V gene (reference sequence) gives CDR1 as DFQATT and CDR2 as SNEGSKA. This receptor was taken from a human donor in good health. The sequencing input was sorted CD4+, CD8+, or CD8+CD57+ T cells (not recorded which) from PBMCs. The rearrangement combines TRBV20-1 with TRBJ2-7; 7 bases in the middle match TRBD1. The CDR3 region: CSAKGQVNEQYF. The sequenced DNA: TGCAGTGCCAAAGGACAGGTGAACGAGCAGTACTTC.